What follows are 8 T cell receptor beta chains derived from one specimen sequenced in a study of T cell repertoires in cytomegalovirus infection. TCRdb re-called the reads with MiXCR, one entry per CDR3 protein. The sample lists 750,000 to 950,000 distinct CDR3 sequences; 29% were seen once. For these receptors, no antigen is known. The sequences come from cultured CD8+ T cells from PBMCs, collected from culture after CMV antigen stimulation. These receptors were obtained from a human donor in good health (CMV status not recorded). Some clones in this sample may be carry-over from other donors' samples.

The chain combines TRBV27 with TRBJ2-2; D gene ambiguous. Trimming stripped 3 bases from V and 3 bases from J, with 8 bases between. Per germline, CDR1 MNHEY and CDR2 SMNVEV (reference sequence). This CDR3 comprises 14 residues. DNA for the CDR3: TGTGCCAGCAGTTTTAGAAGGGACACCGGGGAGCTGTTTTTT. Encoded protein: CASSFRRDTGELFF.

Many counts were recorded for this clonotype. J is TRBJ2-7 and V is TRBV7-9, with D unclear. This CDR3 region has 14 residues. CDR1 and CDR2 from the germline V gene are SEHNR and FQNEAQ (reference sequence). Trimming removed 3 bases at V and 6 bases at J, with 15 bases between. Here the CDR3 reads CASSFGQSTPEQYF. As DNA, the CDR3 is TGTGCCAGCAGCTTCGGGCAGTCGACACCCGAGCAGTACTTC. Using reference TRBV7-9 and TRBJ2-7 for the parts outside the CDR3, the full variable domain is DTGVSQNPRHKITKRGQNVTFRCDPISEHNRLYWYRQTLGQGPEFLTYFQNEAQLEKSRLLSDRFSAERPKGSFSTLEIQRTEQGDSAMYLCASSFGQSTPEQYFGPGTRLTVT.

As to this clonotype: This clone may be a read error of a much larger clone one base away. This sequence joins TRBV12-5 and TRBJ1-5, with D hard to call. CDR3 length equals 13 residues. Deletions cut 1 base from V and 0 bases from J, with 1 base between. Germline V gene sequence: CDR1 LGHNT, CDR2 FRNRAP. CDR3 in amino acids: CASGLDSNQPQHF. As DNA, the CDR3 is TGTGCTAGTGGTTTGGATAGCAATCAGCCCCAGCATTTT.

This clonotype appeared a few times. This chain joins TRBV2 and TRBJ1-2; tentatively, D is TRBD1 (6 bases). The V gene lost 5 bases and the J gene lost 5 bases, with 18 bases spanning the gap. Germline-derived CDR1 and CDR2 are SNHLY and FYNNEI. This CDR3 spans 15 amino acids. The CDR3 coding sequence is TGTGCCAGCAGTATCACAGGGCGCCGTACATATGGCTACACCTTC. This sequence encodes CASSITGRRTYGYTF.

The chain carries TRBV29-1 and TRBJ2-7; possible D gene TRBD2, 5 bases. Germline values: CDR1 SQVTM, CDR2 ANQGSEA. This CDR3 has 15 residues. The V gene lost 4 bases and the J gene lost 5 bases, with 21 bases spanning the gap. The CDR3 coding sequence is TGCAGCGTTGGTTATCCCCAGGCTTCGGGGAACGAGCAGTACGTC. This codes for CSVGYPQASGNEQYV.

Only a few counts were recorded for this clonotype. V and J are TRBV7-9 and TRBJ2-6; D uncertain. Trimming pared 4 bases from V and 0 bases from J, leaving 13 bases between. CDR1 is SEHNR, CDR2 FQNEAQ, per germline (reference sequence). This CDR3 comprises 17 residues. The chain's CDR3 is CASSSWQESSGANVLTF. The CDR3 DNA reads TGTGCCAGCAGCTCCTGGCAGGAGAGCTCTGGGGCCAACGTCCTGACTTTC.

The chain joins TRBV7-9 to TRBJ1-1; a weak D match, TRBD1 (5 bases). Germline V gene lookup returns CDR1 SEHNR and CDR2 FQNEAQ (reference sequence). The V end was cut by 7 bases, the J end by 8 bases, with 23 bases between. The CDR3 spans 15 residues. CDR3 loop: CASTAPGDLRGEAFF. CDR3 coding DNA: TGTGCCAGCACGGCGCCGGGGGATCTGCGGGGGGAAGCTTTCTTT.

In its sample, this clonotype was seen a few times. This chain links TRBV11-2 with TRBJ2-1; D might be TRBD1 (5 bases). The length of the CDR3 is 15 residues. In germline, CDR1 is SGHAT, CDR2 FQNNGV. V lost 0 bases, J lost 5 bases, and 11 bases lay in between. The DNA of the CDR3 is TGTGCCAGCAGCTTAGATTGGGGCACCCACAATGAGCAGTTCTTC. This sequence encodes CASSLDWGTHNEQFF.